These 9 T cell receptor beta chains originate from one sample sequenced in a study of OX40 agonist ivuxolimab in advanced cancers. The table came from immunoSEQ multiplex PCR; TCRdb's copy has only in-frame clones and leaves some out. The data hold about 44,000 clones, with under 95% observed a single time. Material: CD4+ or CD8+ T cells sorted from blood, obtained in a trial of the OX40 agonist ivuxolimab. Receptors originate from an adult with an advanced solid tumor such as melanoma, head and neck, liver or kidney cancer.

This sequence joins TRBV9 and TRBJ2-3; D is uncertain. Germline V gene data show CDR1 as SGDLS and CDR2 as YYNGEE. This CDR3 has 15 amino acids. V dropped 0 bases and J dropped 2 bases, with 10 bases sitting between them. The CDR3 nucleotides are TGTGCCAGCAGCGTAGACTCTGTCCCCACAGATACGCAGTATTTT. Translating it yields CASSVDSVPTDTQYF.

The chain combines TRBV4-2 with TRBJ2-1, with TRBD2 identical over 8 bases. J lost 8 bases, V lost 0 bases, and 9 bases had no gene match. This CDR3 has 16 residues. CDR1 is LGHNA, CDR2 YNFKEQ, per germline. The CDR3 here is CASSQDPSGGPDEQFF. Here the CDR3 DNA reads TGTGCCAGCAGCCAAGATCCGTCGGGAGGGCCAGATGAGCAGTTCTTC.

As DNA, the CDR3 is TGTGCCATCAGTGACGGAACTGAGCAGTTCTTC. Encoded protein: CAISDGTEQFF. The chain couples TRBV10-3 to TRBJ2-1; the D is unclear. Trimming shortened V by 3 bases and J by 9 bases, and 6 bases separated the two germline ends. Germline assignment: CDR1 ENHRY and CDR2 SYGVKD. The CDR3 consists of 11 residues.

The chain is built from TRBV9 and TRBJ2-1; D remains unclear. The CDR3 contains 15 residues. Germline CDR1 SGDLS, CDR2 YYNGEE. The ends were cut back, 0 bases at V and 1 base at J, with 8 bases in the middle. The CDR3 loop reads CASSVGAGSYNEQFF. DNA for the CDR3: TGTGCCAGCAGCGTAGGTGCAGGATCCTACAATGAGCAGTTCTTC.

The genes are TRBV7-2 and TRBJ2-3; D is perhaps TRBD2 (5 bases). V was shortened by 2 bases and J by 5 bases, with 8 bases between the two germline ends. The CDR3 spans 13 residues. CDR1 is SGHTA, CDR2 FQGNSA, per germline. The CDR3 loop reads CASSLSGGDTQYF. The CDR3 DNA is TGTGCCAGCAGCTTATCCGGAGGAGATACGCAGTATTTT.

This sequence joins TRBV19 and TRBJ1-2; weak D call: TRBD1 (6 bases). Trimming stripped 4 bases from V and 4 bases from J, with 19 bases between. Germline V gene sequence: CDR1 LNHDA, CDR2 SQIVND (reference sequence). This CDR3 is 16 amino acids long. CDR3 in DNA: TGTGCCAGTAGTACCCCGGACTGGGGGCTCTTCTATGGCTACACCTTC. Translated, it gives CASSTPDWGLFYGYTF.

The genes are TRBV19 and TRBJ1-3; no clear D. The CDR3 covers 14 residues. The V gene lost 5 bases and the J gene lost 0 bases, with 8 bases spanning the gap. Per the germline V gene, CDR1 is LNHDA and CDR2 is SQIVND (reference sequence). CDR3 in amino acids: CASSSRDSGNTIYF. DNA of the CDR3: TGTGCCAGTAGTTCACGGGACTCTGGAAACACCATATATTTT.

The chain has TRBV11-2 and TRBJ2-7; unclear D gene. Germline V gene lookup returns CDR1 SGHAT and CDR2 FQNNGV. The CDR3 is made up of 13 amino acids. Trimming stripped 5 bases from V and 11 bases from J, with 19 bases between. As DNA, the CDR3 is TGTGCCAGCAGCCCCTCGCTTCCCAGGTTGGAGTACTTC. It codes for CASSPSLPRLEYF.

The V and J genes are TRBV5-4 and TRBJ2-1, with 10 bases that match TRBD2. The CDR3 spans 14 residues. Germline V gene lookup returns CDR1 SGHNT and CDR2 YYREEE (reference sequence). The J segment lost 10 bases and the V segment lost 4 bases, leaving 8 bases of the junction unmatched. The CDR3 region is CASSHRTSGEEQFF. DNA of the CDR3: TGTGCCAGCAGCCACCGGACTAGCGGAGAAGAGCAGTTCTTC. Complete variable domain (other parts from reference TRBV5-4 and TRBJ2-1): ETGVTQSPTHLIKTRGQQVTLRCSSQSGHNTVSWYQQALGQGPQFIFQYYREEENGRGNFPPRFSGLQFPNYSSELNVNALELDDSALYLCASSHRTSGEEQFFGPGTRLTVL.